This T cell receptor (beta chain) was identified during a study of blood T cell repertoires in COVID-19. Study details: The samples span acute and convalescent COVID-19 from the United States, Italy and Spain. T cells, B-cell-depleted T cells, or PBMCs supplied cDNA or gDNA.

Per the authors' pipeline: Reference gene primers were amplified, and this amplification served to estimate nucleated cell counts. The repertoire was sequenced with immunoSEQ multiplex PCR; TCRdb's copy has only in-frame clones and lacks some. V, J and clone size derive from that table, while D and trimming were established from the DNA sequence. Here the sample spans 200,000 or so clones, about four fifths being singletons. V was shortened by 1 base and J by 2 bases, with 8 bases between the two germline ends. The CDR3 totals 14 residues. CDR1 and CDR2 (germline): SEHNR, FQNEAQ (reference sequence).

This chain connects TRBV7-9 to TRBJ2-5, with D tentatively TRBD2 (5 bases). The material sequenced was peripheral blood. The receptor was derived from a woman in her 70s with active or convalescent COVID-19. The CDR3 sequence is CASSLVPGQETQYF. The CDR3 DNA reads TGTGCCAGCAGCTTAGTCCCGGGGCAAGAGACCCAGTACTTC. The whole variable domain, filled in from reference TRBV7-9 and TRBJ2-5, reads DTGVSQNPRHKITKRGQNVTFRCDPISEHNRLYWYRQTLGQGPEFLTYFQNEAQLEKSRLLSDRFSAERPKGSFSTLEIQRTEQGDSAMYLCASSLVPGQETQYFGPGTRLLVL.